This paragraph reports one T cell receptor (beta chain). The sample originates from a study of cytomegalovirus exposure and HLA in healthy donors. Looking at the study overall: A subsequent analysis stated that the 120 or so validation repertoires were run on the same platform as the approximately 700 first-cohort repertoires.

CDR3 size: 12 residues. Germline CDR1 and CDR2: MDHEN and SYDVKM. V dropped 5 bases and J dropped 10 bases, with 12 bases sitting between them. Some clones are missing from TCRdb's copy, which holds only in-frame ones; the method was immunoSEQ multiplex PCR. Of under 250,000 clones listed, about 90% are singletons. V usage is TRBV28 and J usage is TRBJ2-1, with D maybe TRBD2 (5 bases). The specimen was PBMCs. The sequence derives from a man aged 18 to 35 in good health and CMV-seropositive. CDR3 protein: CASSSTRGEQFF. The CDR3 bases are TGTGCCAGCAGTAGCACTAGAGGGGAGCAGTTCTTC.